The present entry profiles one T cell receptor beta chain with its context. The V segment lost 4 bases and the J segment 1 base; nucleotides outside the gene matches: 3. The CDR3 is 15 amino acids. Germline CDR1 reads ENHRY; CDR2 reads SYGVKD. The sample originates from a study of early stage breast cancer tumors. As for the study in general: Most invasive tumors, about 75% of the 16, were ER+/PR+/HER2-. Under 10 ER+/PR+/HER2- tumors were invasive ductal; four were invasive lobular.

Each sample had two DNA replicates, 0.45 to 0.65 ug blood or 1.5 ug tissue. The assay was immunoSEQ multiplex PCR, and TCRdb's table has in-frame clones only and misses some. Among about 25,000 clones, about 70% were seen once, and the ten largest hold about 9.9%. This clonotype was obtained from a person between 55 and 69 years old with breast cancer. The sequencing sample was made of breast tumor tissue. The rearrangement links TRBV10-3 to TRBJ2-2, with 7 bases lining up with TRBD2. CDR3 amino acids: CAISGPSGNTGELFF. CDR3 sequence (DNA): TGTGCCATCAGTGGCCCTAGCGGGAACACCGGGGAGCTGTTTTTT.